This T cell receptor (beta chain) was sequenced in a study of T cells in Graves' hyperthyroidism and ophthalmopathy. This clonotype was seen ten or more times. V dropped 0 bases and J dropped 1 base, with 10 bases sitting between them. The CDR3 has 15 residues. From germline, CDR1 is LNHNV and CDR2 YYDKDF (reference sequence). What was amplified from RNA transcripts were TCR beta CDR3 regions. The HTBI primer set drove a first-round RT-PCR of the TCR CDR3. TCRdb itself ran the multiplex PCR reads through MiXCR, one entry per CDR3 protein. The sample lists about 540,000 distinct CDR3 sequences, more than 45% occurring once.

V and J are TRBV15 and TRBJ2-7, with D unresolved. Sample: peripheral blood or thyroid tissue (not recorded which). This receptor was obtained from a woman aged 18-30 years with Graves' hyperthyroidism. The CDR3 DNA follows: TGTGCCACCAGCAGAGATCTGGGTGCTTCCTACGAGCAGTACTTC. This encodes CATSRDLGASYEQYF.